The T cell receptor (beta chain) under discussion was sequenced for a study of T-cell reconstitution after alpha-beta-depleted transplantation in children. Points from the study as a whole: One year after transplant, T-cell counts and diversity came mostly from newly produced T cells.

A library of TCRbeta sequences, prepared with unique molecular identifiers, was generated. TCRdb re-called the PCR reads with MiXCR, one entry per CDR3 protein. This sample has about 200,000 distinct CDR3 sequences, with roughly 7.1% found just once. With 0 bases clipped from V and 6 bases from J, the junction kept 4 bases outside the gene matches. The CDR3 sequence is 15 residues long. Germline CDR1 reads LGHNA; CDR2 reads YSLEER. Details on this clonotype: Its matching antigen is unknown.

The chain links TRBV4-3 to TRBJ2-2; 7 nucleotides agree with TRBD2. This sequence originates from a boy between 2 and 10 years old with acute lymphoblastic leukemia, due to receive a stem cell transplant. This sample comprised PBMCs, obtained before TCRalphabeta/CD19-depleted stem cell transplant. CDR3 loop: CASSQETGGAGELFF. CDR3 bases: TGCGCCAGCAGCCAAGAGACGGGGGGAGCCGGGGAGCTGTTTTTT.